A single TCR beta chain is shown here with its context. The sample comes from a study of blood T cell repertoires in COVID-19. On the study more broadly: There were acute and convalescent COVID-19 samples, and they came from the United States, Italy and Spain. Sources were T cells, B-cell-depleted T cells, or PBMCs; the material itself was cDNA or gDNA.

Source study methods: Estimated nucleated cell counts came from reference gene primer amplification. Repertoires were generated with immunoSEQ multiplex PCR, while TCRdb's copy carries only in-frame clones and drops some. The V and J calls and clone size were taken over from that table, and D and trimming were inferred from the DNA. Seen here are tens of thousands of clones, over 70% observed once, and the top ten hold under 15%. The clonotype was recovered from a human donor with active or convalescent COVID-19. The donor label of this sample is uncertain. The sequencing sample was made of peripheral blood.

CDR3 DNA sequence: TGTGCCAGCAGTCATACTAGCGGGGCCACCACAGATACGCAGTATTTT. This codes for CASSHTSGATTDTQYF. The chain uses TRBV2 and TRBJ2-3; 10 bases fit TRBD2. Germline V gene lookup returns CDR1 SNHLY and CDR2 FYNNEI. The CDR3 runs 16 residues. Germline trimming cut 5 bases from V and 2 bases from J; bases unmatched to any gene: 7.